This T cell receptor beta chain was recorded in a study of control samples from healthy donors and cancer patients. The assay was immunoSEQ multiplex PCR, and TCRdb's table has in-frame clones only and misses some. The sample contains fewer than 200,000 clones, 85% to 95% of which appear only once. The CDR3 is 14 residues long. CDR1 ENHRY and CDR2 SYGVKD come from the germline V gene. Between the trimmed V and J ends, which lost 8 bases and 5 bases, there was a span of 16 bases. Sequenced: blood. V usage is TRBV10-3 and J usage is TRBJ1-5; D gene ambiguous. This receptor was obtained from a man aged 30-40 years in good health. The CDR3 reads CAISIVLGDQPQHF. DNA of the CDR3: TGTGCCATCTCTATCGTCCTCGGGGATCAGCCCCAGCATTTT.